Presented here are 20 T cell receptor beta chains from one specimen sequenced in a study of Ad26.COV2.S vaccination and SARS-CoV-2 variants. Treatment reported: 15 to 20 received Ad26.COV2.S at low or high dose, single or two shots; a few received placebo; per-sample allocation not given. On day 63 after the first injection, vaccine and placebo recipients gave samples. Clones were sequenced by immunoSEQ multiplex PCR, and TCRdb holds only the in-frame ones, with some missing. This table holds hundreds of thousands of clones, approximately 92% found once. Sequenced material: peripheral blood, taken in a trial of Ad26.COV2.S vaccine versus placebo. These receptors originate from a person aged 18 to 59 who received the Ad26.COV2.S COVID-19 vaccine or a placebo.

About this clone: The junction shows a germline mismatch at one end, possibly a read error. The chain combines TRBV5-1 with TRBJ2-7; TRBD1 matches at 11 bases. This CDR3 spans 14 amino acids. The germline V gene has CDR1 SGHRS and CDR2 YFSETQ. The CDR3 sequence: CASSLTKGDRGIQF. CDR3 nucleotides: TGCGCCAGCAGCTTGACCAAGGGGGACAGGGGGATTCAATTC.

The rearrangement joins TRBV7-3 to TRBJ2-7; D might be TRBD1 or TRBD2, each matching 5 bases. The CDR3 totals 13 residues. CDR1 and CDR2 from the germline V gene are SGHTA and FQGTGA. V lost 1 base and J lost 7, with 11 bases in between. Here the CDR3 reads CASSLITGQEQYF. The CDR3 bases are TGTGCCAGCAGCTTAATTACGGGGCAGGAGCAGTACTTC.

CDR3 DNA: TGTGCCAGCGTCCGCGCTAGCGGTTTTAGCACAGATACGCAGTATTTT. Translating it yields CASVRASGFSTDTQYF. The rearrangement joins TRBV7-8 to TRBJ2-3; 7 positions agree with TRBD2. V shed 8 bases and J 0 bases; nucleotides not matched to a gene: 11. The CDR3 extends over 16 amino acids. CDR1 SGHVS and CDR2 FQNEAQ come from the germline V gene. The complete variable domain, with remaining parts taken from reference TRBV7-8 and TRBJ2-3, reads GAGVSQSPRYKVAKRGQDVALRCDPISGHVSLFWYQQALGQGPEFLTYFQNEAQLDKSGLPSDRFFAERPEGSVSTLKIQRTQQEDSAVYLCASVRASGFSTDTQYFGPGTRLTVL.

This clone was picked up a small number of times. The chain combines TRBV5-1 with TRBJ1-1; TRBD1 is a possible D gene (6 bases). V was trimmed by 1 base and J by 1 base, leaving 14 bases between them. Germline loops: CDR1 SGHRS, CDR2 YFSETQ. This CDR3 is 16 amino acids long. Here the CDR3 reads CASSLQGLTGNTEAFF. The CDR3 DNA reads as TGCGCCAGCAGCTTGCAGGGGTTAACGGGGAACACTGAAGCTTTCTTT. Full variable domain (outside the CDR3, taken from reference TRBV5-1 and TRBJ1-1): KAGVTQTPRYLIKTRGQQVTLSCSPISGHRSVSWYQQTPGQGLQFLFEYFSETQRNKGNFPGRFSGRQFSNSRSEMNVSTLELGDSALYLCASSLQGLTGNTEAFFGQGTRLTVV.

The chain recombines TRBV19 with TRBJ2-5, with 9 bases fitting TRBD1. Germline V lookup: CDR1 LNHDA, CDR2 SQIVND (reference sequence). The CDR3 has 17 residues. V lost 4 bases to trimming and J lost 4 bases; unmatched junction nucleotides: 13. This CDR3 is CASSSYTRTGARETQYF. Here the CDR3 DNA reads TGTGCCAGTAGTAGCTACACCCGGACAGGGGCCAGAGAGACCCAGTACTTC.

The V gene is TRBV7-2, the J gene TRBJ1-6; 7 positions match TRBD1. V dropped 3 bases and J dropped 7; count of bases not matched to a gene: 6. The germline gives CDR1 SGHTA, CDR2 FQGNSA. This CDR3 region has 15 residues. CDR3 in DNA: TGTGCCAGCAGCTTGCGGACAGGATGGAATTCACCCCTCCACTTT. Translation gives CASSLRTGWNSPLHF.

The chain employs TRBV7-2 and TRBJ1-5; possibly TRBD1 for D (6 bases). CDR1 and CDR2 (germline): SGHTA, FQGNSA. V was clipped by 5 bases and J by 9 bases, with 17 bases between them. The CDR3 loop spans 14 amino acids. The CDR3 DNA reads TGTGCCAGCAGCACTGGACAGCCGGGAGGGCCCCAGCATTTT. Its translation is CASSTGQPGGPQHF.

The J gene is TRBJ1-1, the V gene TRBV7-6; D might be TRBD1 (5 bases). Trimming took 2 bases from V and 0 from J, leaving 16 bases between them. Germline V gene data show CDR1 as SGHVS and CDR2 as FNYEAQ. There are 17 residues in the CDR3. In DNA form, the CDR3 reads TGTGCCAGCAGCTTAACAACATGGGGCGGGGTGAACACTGAAGCTTTCTTT. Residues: CASSLTTWGGVNTEAFF. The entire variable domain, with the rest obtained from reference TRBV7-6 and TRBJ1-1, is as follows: GAGVSQSPRYKVTKRGQDVALRCDPISGHVSLYWYRQALGQGPEFLTYFNYEAQQDKSGLPNDRFSAERPEGSISTLTIQRTEQRDSAMYRCASSLTTWGGVNTEAFFGQGTRLTVV.

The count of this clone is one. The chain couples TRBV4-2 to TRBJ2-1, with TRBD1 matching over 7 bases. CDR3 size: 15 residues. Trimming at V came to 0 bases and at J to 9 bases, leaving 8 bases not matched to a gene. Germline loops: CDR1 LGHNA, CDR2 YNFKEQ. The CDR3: CASSQDRIGGSEQFF. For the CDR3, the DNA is TGTGCCAGCAGCCAAGATCGCATAGGGGGCAGTGAGCAGTTCTTC.

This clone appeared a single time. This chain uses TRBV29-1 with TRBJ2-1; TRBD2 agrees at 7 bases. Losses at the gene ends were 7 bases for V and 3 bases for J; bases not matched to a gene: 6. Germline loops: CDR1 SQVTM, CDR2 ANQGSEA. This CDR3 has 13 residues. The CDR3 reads CSGTSGGYNEQFF. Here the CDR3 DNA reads TGCAGCGGAACCTCGGGGGGCTACAATGAGCAGTTCTTC.

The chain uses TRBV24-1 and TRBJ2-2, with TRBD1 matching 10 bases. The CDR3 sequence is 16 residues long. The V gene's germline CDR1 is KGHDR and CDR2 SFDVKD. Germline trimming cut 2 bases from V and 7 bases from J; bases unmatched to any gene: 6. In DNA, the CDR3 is TGTGCCACCAGTGATTGGGGACAGGGGTCGATCGGGGAGCTGTTTTTT. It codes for CATSDWGQGSIGELFF.

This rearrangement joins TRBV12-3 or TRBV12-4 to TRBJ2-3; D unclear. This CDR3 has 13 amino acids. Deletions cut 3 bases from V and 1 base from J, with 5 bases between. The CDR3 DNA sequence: TGTGCCAGCAGTTTTCTCCGCACAGATACGCAGTATTTT. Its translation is CASSFLRTDTQYF.

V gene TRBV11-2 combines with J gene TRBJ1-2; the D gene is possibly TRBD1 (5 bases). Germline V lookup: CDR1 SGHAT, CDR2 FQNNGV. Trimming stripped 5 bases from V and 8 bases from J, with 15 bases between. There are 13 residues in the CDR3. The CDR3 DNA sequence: TGTGCCAGCAGCCCCCCCAGGGTGCGGGGCTACACCTTC. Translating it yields CASSPPRVRGYTF.

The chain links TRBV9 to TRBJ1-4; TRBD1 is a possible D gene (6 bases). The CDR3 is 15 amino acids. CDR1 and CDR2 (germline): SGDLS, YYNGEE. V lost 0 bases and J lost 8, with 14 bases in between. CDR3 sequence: CASSVGDRQGEKLFF. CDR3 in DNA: TGTGCCAGCAGCGTAGGCGACAGGCAGGGGGAAAAACTGTTTTTT.

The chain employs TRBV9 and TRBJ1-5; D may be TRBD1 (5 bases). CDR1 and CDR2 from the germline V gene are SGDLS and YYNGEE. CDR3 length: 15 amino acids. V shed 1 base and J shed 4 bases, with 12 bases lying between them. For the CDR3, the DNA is TGTGCCAGCAGCGTAAAGGTCGGGGCTAATCAGCCCCAGCATTTT. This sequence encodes CASSVKVGANQPQHF.

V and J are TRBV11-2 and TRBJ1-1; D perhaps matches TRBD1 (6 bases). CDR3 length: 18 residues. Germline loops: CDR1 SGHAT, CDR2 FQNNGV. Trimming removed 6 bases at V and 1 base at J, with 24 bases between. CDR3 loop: CASRSLQGRRNGNTEAFF. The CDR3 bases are TGTGCCAGCAGGTCTCTACAGGGCCGTAGAAATGGGAACACTGAAGCTTTCTTT.

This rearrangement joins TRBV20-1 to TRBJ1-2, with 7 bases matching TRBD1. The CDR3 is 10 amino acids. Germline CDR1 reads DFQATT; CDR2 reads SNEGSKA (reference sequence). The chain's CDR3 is CITGAYGYTF. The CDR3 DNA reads TGCATCACAGGGGCCTATGGCTACACCTTC.

The CDR3 is CASSAHIRTSYNEQFF. CDR3 bases: TGTGCCAGCAGCGCCCACATCCGGACATCCTACAATGAGCAGTTCTTC. The chain is built from TRBV21-1 and TRBJ2-1; the D segment call TRBD1 is taken from the table without a DNA check. TRBV21-1 represents a pseudogene. This CDR3 is built from 16 residues.

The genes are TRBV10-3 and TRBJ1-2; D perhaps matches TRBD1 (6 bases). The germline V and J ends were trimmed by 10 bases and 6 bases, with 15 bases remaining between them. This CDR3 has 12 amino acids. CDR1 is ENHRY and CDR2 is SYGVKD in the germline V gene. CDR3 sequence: CATEGVRDGYTF. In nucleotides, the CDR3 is TGTGCCACCGAGGGGGTTCGTGATGGCTACACCTTC.

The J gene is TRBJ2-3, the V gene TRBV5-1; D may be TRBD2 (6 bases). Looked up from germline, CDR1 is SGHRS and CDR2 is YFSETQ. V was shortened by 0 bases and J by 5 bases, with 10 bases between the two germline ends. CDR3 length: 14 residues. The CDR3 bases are TGCGCCAGCAGCTTGGATCCAGCGGGAGATACGCAGTATTTT. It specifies CASSLDPAGDTQYF.